Below, 8 T cell receptor beta chains from the same sample are listed, as sequenced in a study of cytomegalovirus exposure and HLA in healthy donors. Researchers ran the PCR with 60 Vbeta and 13 Jbeta primers. Some clones are missing from TCRdb's copy, which holds only in-frame ones; the method was immunoSEQ multiplex PCR. The sample includes about 110,000 clones, 9.5% to 15% seen only once; the top ten take about a sixth. Sequencing input: PBMCs. These TCRs come from a man in his forties or fifties in good health and CMV-seropositive.

The J gene is TRBJ2-1, the V gene TRBV9; 10 bases agree with TRBD2. This CDR3 has 16 residues. The V segment lost 0 bases and the J segment 2 bases; nucleotides outside the gene matches: 2. Germline loops: CDR1 SGDLS, CDR2 YYNGEE. Here the CDR3 reads CASSVASGRAYNEQFF. The CDR3 DNA reads as TGTGCCAGCAGCGTAGCAAGCGGGAGGGCCTACAATGAGCAGTTCTTC.

As for this clone: A read error may produce the germline difference seen at one junction end. The chain has TRBV6-5 and TRBJ2-3, with D perhaps matching TRBD2 (5 bases). Germline V lookup: CDR1 MNHEY, CDR2 SVGAGI. The CDR3 totals 15 residues. The DNA of the CDR3 is TGTGCCAGCAGTTATAGGACTGGAAACACAGATGCGCAGTATTTT. The encoded protein is CASSYRTGNTDAQYF.

The chain couples TRBV7-8 to TRBJ2-6; the D gene is possibly TRBD1 (6 bases). This CDR3 contains 17 residues. The V gene lost 4 bases and the J gene lost 0 bases, with 13 bases spanning the gap. Per the germline V gene, CDR1 is SGHVS and CDR2 is FQNEAQ. This chain's CDR3 is CASSSTGHSSGANVLTF. CDR3 coding DNA: TGTGCCAGCAGCTCCACGGGACATAGCTCTGGGGCCAACGTCCTGACTTTC.

This rearrangement joins TRBV10-3 to TRBJ2-1, with D maybe TRBD2 (5 bases). This CDR3 region has 15 residues. Trimming stripped 2 bases from V and 6 bases from J, with 14 bases between. Germline CDR1 and CDR2: ENHRY and SYGVKD. The DNA of the CDR3 is TGTGCCATCAGTGAGGGGTGGGAGTCGGGCAATGAGCAGTTCTTC. Its protein is CAISEGWESGNEQFF.

This clone was seen only a few times. The chain couples TRBV7-6 to TRBJ2-7; TRBD2 matches at 12 bases. V was clipped by 5 bases and J by 2 bases; unmatched bases: 4. This CDR3 contains 15 residues. CDR1 SGHVS and CDR2 FNYEAQ come from the germline V gene. The CDR3 sequence is CASSLGTSGPYEQYF. CDR3 coding DNA: TGTGCCAGCAGCCTCGGGACTAGCGGGCCCTACGAGCAGTACTTC. Filled out from reference TRBV7-6 and TRBJ2-7, the complete variable domain reads GAGVSQSPRYKVTKRGQDVALRCDPISGHVSLYWYRQALGQGPEFLTYFNYEAQQDKSGLPNDRFSAERPEGSISTLTIQRTEQRDSAMYRCASSLGTSGPYEQYFGPGTRLTVT.

The V call is TRBV2, the J call TRBJ2-7; maybe TRBD2 (6 bases). The V end lost 5 bases, the J end lost 2 bases, and 13 bases lay between the germline ends. CDR3 length: 14 amino acids. The germline V gene has CDR1 SNHLY and CDR2 FYNNEI. The CDR3 sequence is CASSRDWSTYEQYF. CDR3 in DNA: TGTGCCAGCAGTCGGGACTGGAGTACCTACGAGCAGTACTTC. The whole variable domain, remainder taken from reference TRBV2 and TRBJ2-7, is EPEVTQTPSHQVTQMGQEVILRCVPISNHLYFYWYRQILGQKVEFLVSFYNNEISEKSEIFDDQFSVERPDGSNFTLKIRSTKLEDSAMYFCASSRDWSTYEQYFGPGTRLTVT.

This clone was counted a few times. The rearrangement joins TRBV5-1 to TRBJ1-5; no definite D call. The CDR3 consists of 14 residues. The V gene lost 4 bases and the J gene lost 6 bases, with 14 bases spanning the gap. From germline, CDR1 is SGHRS and CDR2 YFSETQ. The CDR3 here is CASSPDVGGQPQHF. The DNA of the CDR3 is TGCGCCAGCAGCCCCGACGTCGGCGGTCAGCCCCAGCATTTT.

This clone was observed a few times. V is TRBV5-1 and J is TRBJ2-3; D not resolved. Looked up from germline, CDR1 is SGHRS and CDR2 is YFSETQ. V was clipped by 1 base and J by 9 bases, with 15 bases between them. The CDR3 has 14 amino acids. The CDR3 spells CASSLFGEVGTQYF. CDR3 bases: TGCGCCAGCAGCTTGTTCGGTGAGGTAGGCACGCAGTATTTT.